The rows below give T cell receptor beta chains drawn from one sample of a study of cytomegalovirus exposure and HLA in healthy donors. TCRdb's table, derived via immunoSEQ multiplex PCR, lists solely in-frame clones and lacks some. The sample contains roughly 240,000 clones, 82% of which appear only once. Material for sequencing was PBMCs. The receptors stem from a woman aged 40 to 50 in good health and CMV-seropositive. CDR3s include the opening cysteine and the closing phenylalanine or tryptophan. The D gene is left open where the match is weak. Size is omitted from some rows. Given values are once, few, many or a class for expanded clones.

D gene	clone size	V gene	J gene	CDR3 DNA	CDR3 protein
TRBD2	.	TRBV5-4	TRBJ2-1	TGTGCAGAGACGGGACTAGCGGGGGGTTTTGCCGATGAGCAGTTCTTC	CAETGLAGGFADEQFF
.	.	TRBV6-5	TRBJ1-2	TGTGCCAGCAGTTACTCCAGGGATAGGGATGGCTACACCTTC	CASSYSRDRDGYTF
.	.	TRBV7-2	TRBJ2-7	TGTGCCAGCAGCTCCCAGTACGGGAGAGAGCAGTACTTC	CASSSQYGREQYF
.	.	TRBV5-1	TRBJ1-4	TGCGCCAGCAGGGGCCAAACGAATGAAAAACTGTTTTTT	CASRGQTNEKLFF
TRBD1	.	TRBV30	TRBJ1-1	TGTGCCTGGAGTGGACAGGGGAGGACTGAAGCTTTCTTT	CAWSGQGRTEAFF
TRBD1	.	TRBV7-9	TRBJ1-2	TGTGCCAGCAGCTCAGAGACAGGGGTTCCTGGCTACACCTTC	CASSSETGVPGYTF
.	.	TRBV2	TRBJ1-5	TGTGCCAGCAGTGAAGATCTTGGCAATCAGCCCCAGCATTTT	CASSEDLGNQPQHF
.	.	TRBV5-8	TRBJ1-3	TGTGCCAGCAGACGCAGTGGAAACACCATATATTTT	CASRRSGNTIYF
TRBD1	.	TRBV5-1	TRBJ1-4	TGCGCCAGCAGCTTGCGAGGGGGCGGTGAAAAACTGTTTTTT	CASSLRGGGEKLFF
TRBD1	.	TRBV5-4	TRBJ2-5	TGTGCCAGCGGCTTAATTGTAACAGGGGAAGAGACCCAGTACTTC	CASGLIVTGEETQYF
TRBD1	.	TRBV7-2	TRBJ1-5	TGTGCCAGCAGCTTAATCGGCGGACAGGGCAATCAGCCCCAGCATTTT	CASSLIGGQGNQPQHF
TRBD1	.	TRBV11-3	TRBJ1-2	TGTGCCAGCAGCGACGCTTGGGACAGGGTTCGCGGCTACACCTTC	CASSDAWDRVRGYTF
TRBD1	.	TRBV27	TRBJ2-7	TGTGCCAGCAGTTTACGAGACAGGGACTCCTACGAGCAGTACTTC	CASSLRDRDSYEQYF
TRBD1	.	TRBV6-1	TRBJ1-3	TGTGCCAGCAGTCCGGGACAGACTATTGGAAACACCATATATTTT	CASSPGQTIGNTIYF
.	.	TRBV7-6	TRBJ1-1	TGTGCCAGCAGCATGGGGGGGGCCATTACTGAAGCTTTCTTT	CASSMGGAITEAFF
.	.	TRBV2	TRBJ1-2	TGTGCCAGCAGTGTATCTGGAGATTCAACTAACTATGGCTACACCTTC	CASSVSGDSTNYGYTF
TRBD1	.	TRBV28	TRBJ1-2	TGTGCCAGCAGTTACAGGGGGCGTCTAGCTTATGGCTACACCTTC	CASSYRGRLAYGYTF
TRBD1	.	TRBV5-4	TRBJ1-3	TGTGCCAGCAGCCCCGGGACAGGGGGCCCCAGCTCTGGAAACACCATATATTTT	CASSPGTGGPSSGNTIYF
.	.	TRBV6-1	TRBJ1-2	TGTGCCAGCAGTACAGGGTTCTATGGCTACACCTTC	CASSTGFYGYTF
TRBD1	.	TRBV25-1	TRBJ1-1	TGTGCCAGCAGCCCCTACAGGGGAGATAACACTGAAGCTTTCTTT	CASSPYRGDNTEAFF
.	.	TRBV29-1	TRBJ2-3	TGCAGCGTTGAACGGGGAAGCACAGATACGCAGTATTTT	CSVERGSTDTQYF
.	few	TRBV6-6	TRBJ1-1	TGTGCCAGCAGTGCGGGACTCATAATGAACACTGAAGCTTTCTTT	CASSAGLIMNTEAFF
TRBD1	.	TRBV2	TRBJ2-1	TGTGCCAGCGAGACAGGGTGGAGCTACAATGAGCAGTTCTTC	CASETGWSYNEQFF
.	once	TRBV19	TRBJ2-7	TGTGCCAGTAGTTCTGGCAGCTCCTACGAGCAGTACTTC	CASSSGSSYEQYF
.	once	TRBV11-2	TRBJ2-7	TGTGCCAGCAGCCTCAAGAACTGGGGCCCCCACGAGCAGTACTTC	CASSLKNWGPHEQYF
.	.	TRBV5-6	TRBJ1-1	TGTGCCAGCAGTGAGGTGGGAGGGCTTACTGAAGCTTTCTTT	CASSEVGGLTEAFF
TRBD2	once	TRBV11-1	TRBJ2-1	TGTGCCAGCAGCGGGATGGGCCCGGGGGGAGGGGACGTGGATGAGCAGTTCTTC	CASSGMGPGGGDVDEQFF
TRBD1	.	TRBV15	TRBJ1-2	TGTGCCACCAGCGCACGCCCGTCGACAGGGTTCCCTAACTATGGCTACACCTTC	CATSARPSTGFPNYGYTF
TRBD2	.	TRBV7-2	TRBJ2-1	TGTGCCAGCAGCTTAGGCGGGAGCGGTCGGGTCAATGAGCAGTTCTTC	CASSLGGSGRVNEQFF
TRBD1	.	TRBV5-5	TRBJ1-5	TGTGCCAGCAGCTTGAACTACAGGGGAGGCAATCAGCCCCAGCATTTT	CASSLNYRGGNQPQHF
.	.	TRBV4-1	TRBJ2-5	TGCGCCAGCAGCCTATGGGCAGATCGCCAAGAGACCCAGTACTTC	CASSLWADRQETQYF
TRBD1	.	TRBV15	TRBJ1-2	TGTGCCACCAGCGGGGGCCAGGGGGGCTATGGCTACACCTTC	CATSGGQGGYGYTF
.	once	TRBV18	TRBJ1-1	TGTGCCAGCTCACCAGTTCAGGGAATGAACACTGAAGCTTTCTTT	CASSPVQGMNTEAFF
.	.	TRBV7-8	TRBJ1-1	TGTGCCAGCAGCCGTCAGGGGAACACTGAAGCTTTCTTT	CASSRQGNTEAFF
TRBD2	.	TRBV6-5	TRBJ2-7	TGTGCCAGCAGTAGAAAGCGGGAGAGCTCCTACGAGCAGTACTTC	CASSRKRESSYEQYF
.	.	TRBV10-3	TRBJ1-2	TGTGCCATCAGTGAGTCGGCAGGGCCCACCCAAGGCTATGGCTACACCTTC	CAISESAGPTQGYGYTF
.	once	TRBV10-3	TRBJ1-1	TGTGCCATCACCTTCAGTTCGGGGAACACTGAAGCTTTCTTT	CAITFSSGNTEAFF